Sequencing of this T cell receptor beta chain was carried out in a study of blood T cell repertoires in COVID-19. The wider study: The United States, Italy and Spain supplied acute and convalescent COVID-19 samples. Sources were T cells, B-cell-depleted T cells, or PBMCs; the material itself was cDNA or gDNA.

Germline loops: CDR1 MDHEN, CDR2 SYDVKM. The CDR3 runs 14 residues. The V gene lost 1 base and the J gene lost 7 bases, with 13 bases spanning the gap. All enrollees were roughly 18 to 89 years old and from about 25 US areas. Membership in each cohort depended on participant-reported clinical history. Assay: immunoSEQ multiplex PCR; the TCRdb copy retains only in-frame clones and omits some. The sample yields around 130,000 clones, 70% to 90% seen once. The genes are TRBV28 and TRBJ2-5; D unclear. Sample: PBMCs or T cells enriched from blood (not recorded which). The sequence was obtained from a woman in her fifties or sixties with acute COVID-19. CDR3 DNA sequence: TGTGCCAGCAGTTTATTTTCCTATGTCGGGACCCAGTACTTC. This codes for CASSLFSYVGTQYF. The full variable domain, in which reference TRBV28 and TRBJ2-5 provide the parts outside the CDR3, is DVKVTQSSRYLVKRTGEKVFLECVQDMDHENMFWYRQDPGLGLRLIYFSYDVKMKEKGDIPEGYSVSREKKERFSLILESASTNQTSMYLCASSLFSYVGTQYFGPGTRLLVL.